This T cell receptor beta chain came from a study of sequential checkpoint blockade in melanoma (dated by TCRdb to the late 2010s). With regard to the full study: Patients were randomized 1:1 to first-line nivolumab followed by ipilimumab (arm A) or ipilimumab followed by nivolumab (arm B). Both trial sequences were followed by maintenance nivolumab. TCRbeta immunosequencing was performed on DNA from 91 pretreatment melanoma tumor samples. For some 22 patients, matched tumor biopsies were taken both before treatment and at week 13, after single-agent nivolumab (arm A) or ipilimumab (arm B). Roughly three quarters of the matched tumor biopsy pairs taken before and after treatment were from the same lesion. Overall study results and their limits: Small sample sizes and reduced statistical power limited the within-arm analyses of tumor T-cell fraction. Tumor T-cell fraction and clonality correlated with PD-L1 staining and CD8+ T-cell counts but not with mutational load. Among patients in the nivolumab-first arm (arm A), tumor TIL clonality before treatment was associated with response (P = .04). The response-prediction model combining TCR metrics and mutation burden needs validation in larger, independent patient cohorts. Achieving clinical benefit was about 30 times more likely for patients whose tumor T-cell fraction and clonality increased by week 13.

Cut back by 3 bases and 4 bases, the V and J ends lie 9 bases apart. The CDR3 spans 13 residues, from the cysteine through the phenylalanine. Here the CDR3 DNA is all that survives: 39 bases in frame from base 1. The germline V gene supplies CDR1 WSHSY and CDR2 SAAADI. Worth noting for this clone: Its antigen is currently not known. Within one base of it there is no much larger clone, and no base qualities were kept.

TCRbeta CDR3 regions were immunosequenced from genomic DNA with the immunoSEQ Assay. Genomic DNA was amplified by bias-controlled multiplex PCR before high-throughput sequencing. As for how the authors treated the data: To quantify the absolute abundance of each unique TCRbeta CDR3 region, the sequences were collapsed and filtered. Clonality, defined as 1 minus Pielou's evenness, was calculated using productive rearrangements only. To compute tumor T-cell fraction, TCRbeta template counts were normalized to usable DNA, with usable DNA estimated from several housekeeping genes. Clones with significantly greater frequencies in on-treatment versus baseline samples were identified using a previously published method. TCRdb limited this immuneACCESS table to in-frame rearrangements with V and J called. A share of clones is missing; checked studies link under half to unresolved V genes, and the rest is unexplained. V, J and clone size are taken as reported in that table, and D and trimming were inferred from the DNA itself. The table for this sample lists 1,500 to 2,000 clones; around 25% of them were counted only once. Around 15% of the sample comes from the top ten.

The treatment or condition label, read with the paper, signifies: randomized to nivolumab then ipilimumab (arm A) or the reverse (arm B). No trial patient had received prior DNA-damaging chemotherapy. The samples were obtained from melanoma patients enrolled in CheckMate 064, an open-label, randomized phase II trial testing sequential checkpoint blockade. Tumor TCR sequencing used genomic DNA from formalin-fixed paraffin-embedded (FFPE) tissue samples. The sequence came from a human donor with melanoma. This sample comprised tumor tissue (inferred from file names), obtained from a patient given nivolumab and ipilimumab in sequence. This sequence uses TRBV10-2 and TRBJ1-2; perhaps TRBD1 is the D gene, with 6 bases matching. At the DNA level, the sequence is TGCGCCAGCAGTGAAGCAGGGGTCTATGGCTACACCTTC. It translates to CASSEAGVYGYTF.